This T cell receptor beta chain was captured in a study of blood T cell repertoires in COVID-19. Looking at the study overall: The United States, Italy and Spain were the sources of the acute and convalescent COVID-19 samples. The analysed material was cDNA or gDNA that came from T cells, B-cell-depleted T cells, or PBMCs.

The CDR3 covers 15 residues. Germline CDR1 SGHNT, CDR2 YYREEE (reference sequence). Trimming pared 0 bases from V and 3 bases from J, leaving 12 bases between. As handled by the study authors: For nucleated cells, counts were estimated from reference gene primer amplification. Sequencing was performed with immunoSEQ multiplex PCR; in TCRdb, only in-frame clones are kept and a portion is missing. Clone size and V and J calls were adopted from that table, with D and trimming inferred from the DNA. Among tens of thousands of clones, 70% to 90% were seen once, and the ten largest hold roughly 2%. Sequenced: peripheral blood. V usage is TRBV5-4 and J usage is TRBJ1-1, with no clear D. The TCR originated in a man in his thirties or forties with acute or convalescent COVID-19. The CDR3 coding sequence is TGTGCCAGCAGCTTGGCCGAGGGCTCTTACACTGAAGCTTTCTTT. Amino acid sequence: CASSLAEGSYTEAFF.